Listed below are T cell receptor beta chains from one sample, sequenced in a study of control samples from healthy donors and cancer patients. The assay was immunoSEQ multiplex PCR, and TCRdb's table has in-frame clones only and misses some. Of roughly 30,000 clones listed, about 80% are singletons. Sample: PBMCs. The receptors come from a man between 60 and 70 years old with head and neck cancer. Each CDR3 is given with its conserved first and last residue. D genes are given only for firm matches. Clone size is stated in some rows and not others, as once, few, many or a class when expanded.

J gene: TRBJ2-1; V gene: TRBV9; D gene: .; CDR3 length: 14; clone size: .; CDR3 DNA: TGTGCCAGCAGCGTCGGTCGGTGGCCTGTTGAGCAGTTCTTC; CDR3 protein: CASSVGRWPVEQFF
J gene: TRBJ2-3; V gene: TRBV29-1; D gene: TRBD1; CDR3 length: 20; clone size: few; CDR3 DNA: TGCAGCGTTGAGAACCTACAGGGGGCCAGAGCGACCGACAGTACAGATACGCAGTATTTT; CDR3 protein: CSVENLQGARATDSTDTQYF
J gene: TRBJ1-4; V gene: TRBV5-1; D gene: TRBD1; CDR3 length: 14; clone size: .; CDR3 DNA: TGCGCCAGCAGCTGGGACAGTCGTAATGAAAAACTGTTTTTT; CDR3 protein: CASSWDSRNEKLFF
J gene: TRBJ2-7; V gene: TRBV14; D gene: TRBD2; CDR3 length: 15; clone size: .; CDR3 DNA: TGTGCCAGCAGCCCGGGACTAGCGGAGCGAATGGAGCAGTACTTC; CDR3 protein: CASSPGLAERMEQYF
J gene: TRBJ1-3; V gene: TRBV6-5; D gene: .; CDR3 length: 14; clone size: .; CDR3 DNA: TGTGCCAGCAGGAATCAGGGAGCTGGAAACACCATATATTTT; CDR3 protein: CASRNQGAGNTIYF
J gene: TRBJ1-2; V gene: TRBV20-1; D gene: .; CDR3 length: 10; clone size: once; CDR3 DNA: TGCAGTGTTTTTCAGTATGGCTACACCTTC; CDR3 protein: CSVFQYGYTF
J gene: TRBJ2-7; V gene: TRBV6-5; D gene: .; CDR3 length: 15; clone size: .; CDR3 DNA: TGTGCCAGCAGCATACGACTCCCTTCGTCCTACGAGCAGTACTTC; CDR3 protein: CASSIRLPSSYEQYF
J gene: TRBJ2-3; V gene: TRBV2; D gene: .; CDR3 length: 18; clone size: .; CDR3 DNA: TGTGCCAGCAGGGGGGGGACCGGGACAGACCCTAGCACAGATACGCAGTATTTT; CDR3 protein: CASRGGTGTDPSTDTQYF
J gene: TRBJ2-3; V gene: TRBV7-8; D gene: .; CDR3 length: 15; clone size: .; CDR3 DNA: TGTGCCAGCAGCTTAGGACGAGTTTCGAGGGATACGCAGTATTTT; CDR3 protein: CASSLGRVSRDTQYF
J gene: TRBJ1-5; V gene: TRBV3-1/TRBV3-2; D gene: TRBD1; CDR3 length: 16; clone size: .; CDR3 DNA: TGTGCCAGCAGCCTCGGGACAGGGGACGTCAATCAGCCCCAGCATTTT; CDR3 protein: CASSLGTGDVNQPQHF
J gene: TRBJ1-6; V gene: TRBV6-5; D gene: .; CDR3 length: 15; clone size: .; CDR3 DNA: TGTGCCAGCAGTTACTCCCGCAGGGTCGTCTCACCCCTCCACTTT; CDR3 protein: CASSYSRRVVSPLHF
J gene: TRBJ2-4; V gene: TRBV5-1; D gene: .; CDR3 length: 14; clone size: .; CDR3 DNA: TGCGCCAGCAGCCCAGACAGCGCCAAAAACATTCAGTACTTC; CDR3 protein: CASSPDSAKNIQYF
J gene: TRBJ2-2; V gene: TRBV29-1; D gene: .; CDR3 length: 14; clone size: .; CDR3 DNA: TGCAGCGTTTCGGACTTACTTAACACCGGGGAGCTGTTTTTT; CDR3 protein: CSVSDLLNTGELFF
J gene: TRBJ2-4; V gene: TRBV21-1; D gene: .; CDR3 length: 15; clone size: .; CDR3 DNA: TGTGCCAGCAGCGTGACAGACGGGACTAGTGACATTCAGTACTTC; CDR3 protein: CASSVTDGTSDIQYF
J gene: TRBJ2-1; V gene: TRBV14; D gene: TRBD2; CDR3 length: 20; clone size: few; CDR3 DNA: TGTGCCAGCAGCCAATCCGGGCTAGCGGGTCCCGAGAGCTCCTACAATGAGCAGTTCTTC; CDR3 protein: CASSQSGLAGPESSYNEQFF
J gene: TRBJ2-1; V gene: TRBV10-2; D gene: .; CDR3 length: 14; clone size: .; CDR3 DNA: TGCGCCAGCACCCCGGACAGCTCCTACAATGAGCAGTTCTTC; CDR3 protein: CASTPDSSYNEQFF
J gene: TRBJ2-4; V gene: TRBV20-1; D gene: TRBD2; CDR3 length: 16; clone size: .; CDR3 DNA: TGCAGTGCTAGTTCTAGCGGCGGGGTAGCCAAAAACATTCAGTACTTC; CDR3 protein: CSASSSGGVAKNIQYF
J gene: TRBJ1-5; V gene: TRBV6-5; D gene: .; CDR3 length: 13; clone size: .; CDR3 DNA: TGTGCCAGCAGTAGGAGGGATAATCAGCCCCAGCATTTT; CDR3 protein: CASSRRDNQPQHF
J gene: TRBJ2-2; V gene: TRBV6-2/TRBV6-3; D gene: TRBD1; CDR3 length: 15; clone size: once; CDR3 DNA: TGTGCCAGCAGTACCGGGACAGGGGGTATCGGGGAGCTGTTTTTT; CDR3 protein: CASSTGTGGIGELFF
J gene: TRBJ2-5; V gene: TRBV11-2; D gene: TRBD1; CDR3 length: 15; clone size: few; CDR3 DNA: TGTGCCAGCAGCTCAAGACAGGGGATTGGGGAGACCCAGTACTTC; CDR3 protein: CASSSRQGIGETQYF
J gene: TRBJ1-5; V gene: TRBV19; D gene: TRBD1; CDR3 length: 18; clone size: .; CDR3 DNA: TGTGCCAGTAGTATAAGCCTCCGTTGGGACAGAGAGAATCAGCCCCAGCATTTT; CDR3 protein: CASSISLRWDRENQPQHF
J gene: TRBJ2-7; V gene: TRBV5-4; D gene: .; CDR3 length: 14; clone size: .; CDR3 DNA: TGTGCCAGCAGCTTCTCGACCTTACCCTACGAGCAGTACTTC; CDR3 protein: CASSFSTLPYEQYF
J gene: TRBJ2-1; V gene: TRBV5-4; D gene: .; CDR3 length: 14; clone size: .; CDR3 DNA: TGTGCCAGCAGCTTGTATGGGGAAAGGTCTGAGCAGTTCTTC; CDR3 protein: CASSLYGERSEQFF
J gene: TRBJ2-7; V gene: TRBV6-5; D gene: .; CDR3 length: 11; clone size: .; CDR3 DNA: TGTGCCAGCAGTTCGGTCGGGGGTCAGTACTTC; CDR3 protein: CASSSVGGQYF
J gene: TRBJ2-1; V gene: TRBV10-3; D gene: TRBD1; CDR3 length: 14; clone size: .; CDR3 DNA: TGTGCCGCCAAAACAGGGGGCTTAGACAATGAGCAGTTCTTC; CDR3 protein: CAAKTGGLDNEQFF
J gene: TRBJ1-5; V gene: TRBV28; D gene: .; CDR3 length: 15; clone size: once; CDR3 DNA: TGTGCCAGCAGGTGGGGTAAAGGGAGCAATCAGCCCCAGCATTTT; CDR3 protein: CASRWGKGSNQPQHF
J gene: TRBJ2-7; V gene: TRBV3-1/TRBV3-2; D gene: .; CDR3 length: 13; clone size: .; CDR3 DNA: TGTGCCAGCAGCGACCACAGCTCCTACGAGCAGTACTTC; CDR3 protein: CASSDHSSYEQYF
J gene: TRBJ1-6; V gene: TRBV3-1/TRBV3-2; D gene: .; CDR3 length: 14; clone size: .; CDR3 DNA: TGTGCCAGCAGCAAACAGCGTTATAATTCACCCCTCCACTTT; CDR3 protein: CASSKQRYNSPLHF
J gene: TRBJ1-4; V gene: TRBV7-6; D gene: TRBD1; CDR3 length: 16; clone size: once; CDR3 DNA: TGTGCCAGCAGCTTAGGAACAGGGGGCGATGGGGAAAAACTGTTTTTT; CDR3 protein: CASSLGTGGDGEKLFF
J gene: TRBJ1-6; V gene: TRBV2; D gene: .; CDR3 length: 14; clone size: .; CDR3 DNA: TGTGCCAGCACCGTAAGGGGGACCAATTCACCCCTCCACTTT; CDR3 protein: CASTVRGTNSPLHF
J gene: TRBJ1-5; V gene: TRBV7-3; D gene: .; CDR3 length: 13; clone size: .; CDR3 DNA: TGTGCCAGCAGCTTGGACGTTACGCAGCCCCAGCATTTT; CDR3 protein: CASSLDVTQPQHF
J gene: TRBJ1-6; V gene: TRBV27; D gene: .; CDR3 length: 13; clone size: .; CDR3 DNA: TGTGCCAGCAGCCCCTTCATATCTCCGGCCCTCCACTTT; CDR3 protein: CASSPFISPALHF
J gene: TRBJ2-1; V gene: TRBV27; D gene: .; CDR3 length: 15; clone size: .; CDR3 DNA: TGTGCCAGCAACCCTCGGAAGTGGGAAGGCAATGAGCAGTTCTTC; CDR3 protein: CASNPRKWEGNEQFF
J gene: TRBJ2-6; V gene: TRBV6-6; D gene: .; CDR3 length: 12; clone size: .; CDR3 DNA: TGTGCCAGCCGTGGTGGGGCCAACGTCCTGACTTTC; CDR3 protein: CASRGGANVLTF
J gene: TRBJ1-6; V gene: TRBV28; D gene: .; CDR3 length: 16; clone size: .; CDR3 DNA: TGTGCCAGCAGTTTCCCGGCGGGGAACTATAATTCACCCCTCCACTTT; CDR3 protein: CASSFPAGNYNSPLHF
J gene: TRBJ1-2; V gene: TRBV11-2; D gene: .; CDR3 length: 11; clone size: .; CDR3 DNA: TGTGCCAGCAGCCAGGGCTATGGCTACACCTTC; CDR3 protein: CASSQGYGYTF
J gene: TRBJ2-7; V gene: TRBV10-3; D gene: .; CDR3 length: 12; clone size: .; CDR3 DNA: TGTGCCATCAGCGGGGGCTCCTACGAGCAGTACTTC; CDR3 protein: CAISGGSYEQYF
J gene: TRBJ1-1; V gene: TRBV29-1; D gene: .; CDR3 length: 12; clone size: .; CDR3 DNA: TGCAGGGCTGGGGAGGCGAACACTGAAGCTTTCTTT; CDR3 protein: CRAGEANTEAFF
J gene: TRBJ2-4; V gene: TRBV3-1/TRBV3-2; D gene: TRBD2; CDR3 length: 15; clone size: .; CDR3 DNA: TGTGCCAGCAGCCAAAAACGGGAGGACAAAAACATTCAGTACTTC; CDR3 protein: CASSQKREDKNIQYF
J gene: TRBJ1-1; V gene: TRBV12-3/TRBV12-4; D gene: .; CDR3 length: 13; clone size: .; CDR3 DNA: TGTGCCAGCAGTTTTGGGGGAGGAATTGAAGCTTTCTTT; CDR3 protein: CASSFGGGIEAFF
J gene: TRBJ1-1; V gene: TRBV28; D gene: .; CDR3 length: 11; clone size: .; CDR3 DNA: TGTACCAGCAGTTTTAAGGCTGAAGCTTTCTTT; CDR3 protein: CTSSFKAEAFF
J gene: TRBJ2-7; V gene: TRBV27; D gene: TRBD2; CDR3 length: 14; clone size: .; CDR3 DNA: TGTGCCAGCAGTTTACGGCGGGAGTCCTACGAGCAGTACTTC; CDR3 protein: CASSLRRESYEQYF
J gene: TRBJ2-7; V gene: TRBV10-2; D gene: .; CDR3 length: 16; clone size: once; CDR3 DNA: TGCGCCAGCTTGAAAGGGGGGCCCGGGAGCCATTACGAGCAGTACTTC; CDR3 protein: CASLKGGPGSHYEQYF
J gene: TRBJ1-1; V gene: TRBV5-6; D gene: .; CDR3 length: 15; clone size: .; CDR3 DNA: TGTGCCAGCAGCTCAGGAGGGTTGATGAACACTGAAGCTTTCTTT; CDR3 protein: CASSSGGLMNTEAFF
J gene: TRBJ2-1; V gene: TRBV28; D gene: .; CDR3 length: 16; clone size: .; CDR3 DNA: TGTGCCAGCACCGAAACCCCGGGACCGTCCTACAATGAGCAGTTCTTC; CDR3 protein: CASTETPGPSYNEQFF
J gene: TRBJ1-1; V gene: TRBV11-1; D gene: .; CDR3 length: 14; clone size: .; CDR3 DNA: TGTGCCAGCAGCTTAAAGGAGCTGAACACTGAAGCTTTCTTT; CDR3 protein: CASSLKELNTEAFF
J gene: TRBJ2-1; V gene: TRBV10-3; D gene: .; CDR3 length: 12; clone size: .; CDR3 DNA: TGTGCCACCAGCCCGGGGGAGGATGAGCAGTTCTTC; CDR3 protein: CATSPGEDEQFF
J gene: TRBJ1-6; V gene: TRBV2; D gene: .; CDR3 length: 11; clone size: .; CDR3 DNA: TGTGCCGGAAGGGACGGACCACCCCTCCACTTT; CDR3 protein: CAGRDGPPLHF
J gene: TRBJ2-7; V gene: TRBV6-5; D gene: .; CDR3 length: 13; clone size: .; CDR3 DNA: TGTGCCAGCAGTTACGAGGGGTTTTCAGAGCAGTACTTC; CDR3 protein: CASSYEGFSEQYF
J gene: TRBJ1-4; V gene: TRBV25-1; D gene: .; CDR3 length: 15; clone size: .; CDR3 DNA: TGTGCCAGCAGTGAAGGGGGAAGTGTGAATGAAAAACTGTTTTTT; CDR3 protein: CASSEGGSVNEKLFF
J gene: TRBJ2-5; V gene: TRBV15; D gene: TRBD1; CDR3 length: 16; clone size: .; CDR3 DNA: TGTGCCACCACGACAGGGGCGATTGTGGGGCAAGAGACCCAGTACTTC; CDR3 protein: CATTTGAIVGQETQYF
J gene: TRBJ2-1; V gene: TRBV7-3; D gene: .; CDR3 length: 16; clone size: .; CDR3 DNA: TGTGCCAGCAGCTTACGGGCGGCCCCACCCTACAATGAGCAGTTCTTC; CDR3 protein: CASSLRAAPPYNEQFF
J gene: TRBJ2-1; V gene: TRBV5-5; D gene: .; CDR3 length: 16; clone size: .; CDR3 DNA: TGTGCCAGCAGCTTGGGCCTTACGAGCTCCTACAATGAGCAGTTCTTC; CDR3 protein: CASSLGLTSSYNEQFF